This is a list of T cell receptor beta chains from one sample in a study of T cell changes during pregnancy in multiple sclerosis. Sequencing used immunoSEQ multiplex PCR; TCRdb keeps in-frame clones, though not all of them. The sample has around 130,000 clones, 90% to 96% seen once. The material sequenced was peripheral blood, taken after pregnancy. All receptors derive from a female donor with multiple sclerosis, enrolled in a pregnancy study. The CDR3 runs from the conserved cysteine through the conserved F or W. A D gene is named only where the DNA matches it firmly. A clone size is listed for some rows: how often the clone was seen (once, few, many), or a class if it is expanded.

J	V	D	size	CDR3	DNA
TRBJ1-2	TRBV5-1	.	.	CATHPTGIPSHYGYTF	TGCGCCACCCATCCGACAGGAATTCCCTCTCACTATGGCTACACCTTC
TRBJ2-3	TRBV18	TRBD1	.	CASSQTGVITDTQYF	TGTGCCAGCTCACAGACAGGGGTTATCACAGATACGCAGTATTTT
TRBJ1-1	TRBV6-1	.	.	CASSPGLLMNTEAFF	TGTGCCAGCAGCCCGGGACTTCTGATGAACACTGAAGCTTTCTTT
TRBJ2-5	TRBV28	.	.	CASRNRAGWETQYF	TGTGCCAGCAGGAACAGGGCAGGGTGGGAGACCCAGTACTTC
TRBJ2-7	TRBV29-1	.	.	CSVEDKVFSSYEQYF	TGCAGCGTTGAAGACAAAGTATTTAGCTCCTACGAGCAGTACTTC
TRBJ1-4	TRBV19	.	.	CASNKEGREKLFF	TGTGCCAGTAATAAGGAGGGAAGGGAAAAACTGTTTTTT
TRBJ1-1	TRBV7-2	.	few	CASSPKSNTEAFF	TGTGCCAGCAGCCCTAAAAGCAACACTGAAGCTTTCTTT
TRBJ2-3	TRBV6-5	TRBD1	.	CASSYVRGLGQTQYF	TGTGCCAGCAGTTACGTCAGGGGGCTTGGGCAGACGCAGTATTTT
TRBJ2-2	TRBV6-4	.	.	CASSPTRLTGELFF	TGTGCCAGCAGTCCGACTAGACTCACCGGGGAGCTGTTTTTT
TRBJ1-5	TRBV30	TRBD1	.	CAWSRQGGNQPQHF	TGTGCCTGGAGTAGGCAGGGGGGCAATCAGCCCCAGCATTTT
TRBJ2-1	TRBV29-1	TRBD2	.	CSVGRGSSYNEQFF	TGCAGCGTTGGGCGCGGGAGCTCCTACAATGAGCAGTTCTTC
TRBJ1-4	TRBV6-5	TRBD1	.	CASSLGGTGRREKLFF	TGTGCCAGCAGTTTAGGAGGGACAGGGCGGCGTGAAAAACTGTTTTTT
TRBJ2-1	TRBV2	TRBD2	.	CASSITSGRIHEQFF	TGTGCCAGCAGTATAACTAGCGGGAGAATACATGAGCAGTTCTTC
TRBJ2-6	TRBV11-1	.	.	CASSFRPDSSGANVLTF	TGTGCCAGCAGCTTCCGGCCCGACAGCTCTGGGGCCAACGTCCTGACTTTC
TRBJ2-3	TRBV5-1	.	.	CASSLYHQDTQYF	TGCGCCAGCAGCTTGTACCATCAGGATACGCAGTATTTT
TRBJ2-5	TRBV5-6	.	.	CASSLLLAGETQYF	TGTGCCAGCAGCTTGCTACTAGCAGGAGAGACCCAGTACTTC
TRBJ2-3	TRBV2	.	.	CALPGGGTDTQYF	TGTGCCTTACCCGGGGGTGGCACAGATACGCAGTATTTT
TRBJ2-2	TRBV10-3	TRBD1	few	CAISDQGQGVTGELFF	TGTGCCATCAGTGACCAAGGACAGGGGGTTACCGGGGAGCTGTTTTTT
TRBJ1-3	TRBV18	.	.	CASSPTNTGLGGNTIYF	TGTGCCAGCTCACCAACGAATACAGGGCTGGGCGGAAACACCATATATTTT
TRBJ1-3	TRBV19	.	.	CASTPMGGLSGNTIYF	TGTGCCAGTACCCCTATGGGGGGTCTCTCTGGAAACACCATATATTTT
TRBJ1-1	TRBV11-2	.	.	CASSPEGDTEAFF	TGTGCCAGCAGCCCCGAGGGTGACACTGAAGCTTTCTTT
TRBJ2-3	TRBV7-6	.	.	CASSPGGSTDTQYF	TGTGCCAGCAGCCCCGGCGGGAGCACAGATACGCAGTATTTT
TRBJ2-3	TRBV4-2	TRBD2	.	CASSQAGLAGVTDTQYF	TGTGCCAGCAGCCAAGCTGGACTAGCGGGAGTCACAGATACGCAGTATTTT
TRBJ1-5	TRBV11-2	TRBD1	once	CASSLGDRAAGQPQHF	TGTGCCAGCAGCCTAGGGGACAGGGCGGCAGGACAGCCCCAGCATTTT
TRBJ2-4	TRBV7-9	TRBD1	.	CASSSGTGRSIAKNIQYF	TGTGCCAGCAGCTCCGGGACAGGGAGGTCAATAGCCAAAAACATTCAGTACTTC
TRBJ1-2	TRBV6-6	.	.	CASSSQGGYGYTF	TGTGCCAGCAGTTCCCAGGGAGGCTATGGCTACACCTTC
TRBJ1-2	TRBV10-2	TRBD1	.	CASSTGTGLGYTF	TGCGCCAGCAGTACCGGGACAGGGCTTGGCTACACCTTC
TRBJ2-5	TRBV2	TRBD1	.	CASSRDSPQETQYF	TGTGCCAGCTCCCGGGACAGTCCCCAAGAGACCCAGTACTTC
TRBJ2-1	TRBV30	.	.	CAWSVGGKQFF	TGTGCCTGGAGTGTGGGAGGAAAACAGTTCTTC
TRBJ2-5	TRBV4-2	TRBD2	.	CASSQGGAGGYQETQYF	TGTGCCAGCAGCCAAGGGGGCGCGGGAGGATACCAAGAGACCCAGTACTTC
TRBJ2-7	TRBV7-6	TRBD1	.	CASSLRQGAYEQYF	TGTGCCAGCAGCTTAAGGCAGGGGGCATACGAGCAGTACTTC
TRBJ2-1	TRBV2	TRBD2	.	CATSGSSYNEQFF	TGTGCCACTAGCGGGAGCTCCTACAATGAGCAGTTCTTC
TRBJ2-3	TRBV19	.	.	CASSTITSITTDTQYF	TGTGCCAGTAGTACCATTACTTCGATTACCACAGATACGCAGTATTTT
TRBJ2-7	TRBV28	TRBD1	.	CASSVWGTGYRYEQYF	TGTGCCAGCAGCGTTTGGGGGACAGGGTATCGATACGAGCAGTACTTC
TRBJ2-1	TRBV9	TRBD1	.	CASSALPRDRGDNEQFF	TGTGCCAGCAGCGCCTTGCCCCGGGACAGGGGCGACAATGAGCAGTTCTTC
TRBJ1-1	TRBV6-1	.	.	CASKPNMNTEAFF	TGTGCCAGCAAACCCAACATGAACACTGAAGCTTTCTTT
TRBJ2-7	TRBV27	TRBD2	.	CASSLSAGSYEQYF	TGTGCCAGCAGTTTGTCAGCGGGAAGCTACGAGCAGTACTTC
TRBJ2-7	TRBV27	.	.	CASSLSPAADAYEQYF	TGTGCCAGCAGTTTGTCCCCTGCGGCAGACGCCTACGAGCAGTACTTC
TRBJ1-5	TRBV2	.	once	CASSSPGAQHF	TGTGCCAGCTCGTCACCAGGGGCCCAGCATTTT
TRBJ2-2	TRBV4-3	TRBD1	.	CASSQWTGDGGELFF	TGCGCCAGCAGCCAGTGGACAGGGGACGGCGGGGAGCTGTTTTTT